Shown below are 9 T cell receptor beta chains from a single sample sequenced in a study of graft-versus-host responses after intestinal transplantation. The assay was immunoSEQ multiplex PCR, and TCRdb's table has in-frame clones only and misses some. The sample holds around 25,000 clones; around 94% are singletons and the top ten take about 0.56%. The source material was PBMCs, sampled 156 days after intestinal transplant. These receptors were obtained from a human patient who received an intestinal transplant, so some T cells may come from the graft donor.

This sequence joins TRBV5-1 and TRBJ2-7; D might be TRBD1 (6 bases). Germline V lookup: CDR1 SGHRS, CDR2 YFSETQ. V lost 1 base, J lost 4 bases, and 12 bases lay in between. The CDR3 consists of 14 residues. The CDR3 nucleotides are TGCGCCAGCAGCTTGTGGGGACACTATTACGAGCAGTACTTC. The encoded protein is CASSLWGHYYEQYF.

The V gene is TRBV10-2, the J gene TRBJ2-7, with 8 nucleotides matching TRBD2. The V and J ends lost 8 bases and 6 bases, in that order; junction bases with no gene match: 9. The CDR3 runs 13 residues. Germline lookup yields CDR1 WSHSY and CDR2 SAAADI. The CDR3 DNA follows: TGCGCCAGCGGAGCGGGAGCCCCTTTCGAGCAGTACTTC. It codes for CASGAGAPFEQYF.

The chain employs TRBV4-3 and TRBJ2-2; TRBD1 matches 8 bases. The CDR3 covers 18 residues. Trimming at V came to 3 bases and at J to 5 bases, leaving 14 bases not matched to a gene. The germline CDR1 and CDR2 sequences are LGHNA and YSLEER. CDR3 DNA sequence: TGCGCCAGCAGCCATTCAACTCCAGGGGGCCGACGTACCGGGGAGCTGTTTTTT. This gives the protein CASSHSTPGGRRTGELFF.

The chain links TRBV5-4 to TRBJ2-7; TRBD1 matches at 9 bases. CDR1 is SGHNT and CDR2 is YYREEE in the germline V gene (reference sequence). V lost 4 bases, J lost 1 base, and 3 bases stayed unmatched. The CDR3 contains 14 residues. CDR3 region: CASSPGQGSYEQYF. DNA for the CDR3: TGTGCCAGCAGCCCGGGACAGGGTTCCTACGAGCAGTACTTC.

The J gene is TRBJ2-5, the V gene TRBV6-5; D assignment may be TRBD1 or TRBD2 (5 bases each). Gene TRBJ2-7 matches the end of the DNA better, so the J call may be wrong. This CDR3 region has 16 residues. In germline, CDR1 is MNHEY, CDR2 SVGAGI. The CDR3 here is CASSYSGTSSSYEQYF. The DNA of the CDR3 is TGTGCCAGCAGTTACAGTGGGACGTCATCCTCCTACGAGCAGTACTTC.

The chain uses TRBV7-9 and TRBJ1-6, with 7 bases fitting TRBD1. The germline V gene has CDR1 SEHNR and CDR2 FQNEAQ (reference sequence). The CDR3 runs 13 residues. With 4 bases clipped from V and 8 bases from J, the junction kept 2 bases outside the gene matches. In DNA, the CDR3 is TGTGCCAGCAGCTCTACAGGGGATTCACCCCTCCACTTT. Protein: CASSSTGDSPLHF.

The chain employs TRBV7-6 and TRBJ1-6; tentatively, D is TRBD1 (5 bases). Trimming shortened V by 3 bases and J by 10 bases, and 13 bases separated the two germline ends. The CDR3 is 14 amino acids. Germline CDR1 is SGHVS and CDR2 is FNYEAQ. The CDR3 loop is CASSFSQGGSPLHF. The CDR3 DNA is TGTGCCAGCAGCTTCTCTCAGGGAGGCTCACCCCTCCACTTT.

CDR3 loop: CASSFADSYGYTF. CDR3 DNA sequence: TGTGCCAGCAGTTTTGCGGACTCCTATGGCTACACCTTC. The chain uses TRBV28 and TRBJ1-2; no firm D call. V was shortened by 3 bases and J by 4 bases, with 9 bases between the two germline ends. From germline, CDR1 is MDHEN and CDR2 SYDVKM. The CDR3 length is 13 residues.

This chain connects TRBV7-9 to TRBJ1-3; D not certain. From germline, CDR1 is SEHNR and CDR2 FQNEAQ (reference sequence). The CDR3 length is 15 residues. Trimming pared 3 bases from V and 7 bases from J, leaving 16 bases between. CDR3 sequence reads: CASSLNLGFLNTIYF. The DNA of the CDR3 is TGTGCCAGCAGCTTGAATCTCGGGTTTTTGAACACCATATATTTT.